The rows below give T cell receptor beta chains drawn from one sample of a study of blood T cell repertoires in COVID-19. Assay used: immunoSEQ multiplex PCR; TCRdb lists only in-frame clones, some missing. The repertoire holds approximately 240,000 clones, around 85% seen once, with 4% in the top ten. Sequencing was carried out using peripheral blood. The receptors here all came from a woman aged 40-49 years with active or convalescent COVID-19. CDR3s include the opening cysteine and the closing phenylalanine or tryptophan. The D gene is left open where the match is weak. The listing skips clone size in some rows; elsewhere it reads once, few, many or a size class.

D,size,J,V,DNA,CDR3
TRBD1,few,TRBJ1-5,TRBV4-1,TGCGCCAGCAGCCAAGTGCCGACAGGGGGCAATCAGCCCCAGCATTTT,CASSQVPTGGNQPQHF
TRBD1,.,TRBJ2-1,TRBV11-2,TGTGCTTCAGGGGGCAGTCTTTATTCATCCTACAATGAGCAGTTCTTC,CASGGSLYSSYNEQFF
.,.,TRBJ1-3,TRBV27,TGTGCCAGCAGTCCACTCTCTGGAAACACCATATATTTT,CASSPLSGNTIYF
TRBD1,.,TRBJ2-3,TRBV2,TGTGCCAGCAGCCCGACAGGGGGCCCTAGCACAGATACGCAGTATTTT,CASSPTGGPSTDTQYF
TRBD1,once,TRBJ1-4,TRBV7-2,TGTGCCAGCAGCTTAGTAGGACAGGTTGGAGAAAAACTGTTTTTT,CASSLVGQVGEKLFF
TRBD2,once,TRBJ2-1,TRBV7-2,TGTGCCAGCAGCTCAGGACGAGCGGGGGGCCGGGACAATGAGCAGTTCTTC,CASSSGRAGGRDNEQFF
.,once,TRBJ2-3,TRBV19,TGTGCCAGTAGTAGCGGTCTCAGCACAGATACGCAGTATTTT,CASSSGLSTDTQYF
.,.,TRBJ1-1,TRBV5-1,TGCGCCAGCAGACTGTCCAGGGGTGCCACTGAAGCTTTCTTT,CASRLSRGATEAFF
.,.,TRBJ1-2,TRBV18,TGTGCCAGCTCACCACCGAGGACAGAGAACTATGGCTACACCTTC,CASSPPRTENYGYTF
TRBD2,.,TRBJ2-7,TRBV2,TGTGCCAGCAGTGTTGGGGGGGGAGAATCCTACGAGCAGTACTTC,CASSVGGGESYEQYF
TRBD2,.,TRBJ2-5,TRBV13,TGTGCCAGCAGCTTAGTCCTGCGGGGGGGCCACGAGACCCAGTACTTC,CASSLVLRGGHETQYF
TRBD2,.,TRBJ2-1,TRBV19,TGTGCCAGTAGGACTAGCGGGGGGCCTAGGGATGAGCAGTTCTTC,CASRTSGGPRDEQFF
.,.,TRBJ2-7,TRBV29-1,TGCAGCGTTGCCAGGTCTTCCTACGAGCAGTACTTC,CSVARSSYEQYF
TRBD1,medium-sized,TRBJ1-2,TRBV19,TGTGCCAGTAGTGCAGGGACAGGGGGGTTAAAGGACTATGGCTACACCTTC,CASSAGTGGLKDYGYTF
TRBD2,.,TRBJ2-5,TRBV5-4,TGTGCCAGCAGTCCCTCGCTAGCGGGGGGCCAGGAGACCCAGTACTTC,CASSPSLAGGQETQYF
.,.,TRBJ2-1,TRBV10-3,TGTGCCATCAGTGGAGCCAGGGGACGAAGCTACAATGAGCAGTTCTTC,CAISGARGRSYNEQFF
.,few,TRBJ1-2,TRBV2,TGTGCCAGCAGTGAAGCCAGCCGACGGGAGGGCTACACCTTC,CASSEASRREGYTF
TRBD1,.,TRBJ1-2,TRBV2,TGTGCCAGCAGTGCGGGGACAGGAGACTATGGCTACACCTTC,CASSAGTGDYGYTF
TRBD2,.,TRBJ2-1,TRBV4-1,TGCGCCAGCAGCCAAGCGATTAGCGGGGGGGCCAATGAGCAGTTCTTC,CASSQAISGGANEQFF
.,.,TRBJ1-5,TRBV6-6,TGTGCCAGCAGTTGGGGAGGGGGCAATCAGCCCCAGCATTTT,CASSWGGGNQPQHF
TRBD1,.,TRBJ1-1,TRBV6-2/TRBV6-3,TGTGCCAGCAGTTACCGGACAGGGCACACTGAAGCTTTCTTT,CASSYRTGHTEAFF
TRBD1,once,TRBJ2-1,TRBV5-5,TGTGCCAGCAGCACCGGGGACAGGGAGGGGTCCTACAATGAGCAGTTCTTC,CASSTGDREGSYNEQFF
TRBD1,.,TRBJ1-4,TRBV5-1,TGCGCCAGCAGCTATGGACAGGGGGCAGCTGAAAAACTGTTTTTT,CASSYGQGAAEKLFF
.,.,TRBJ1-5,TRBV4-1,TGCGCCAGCAGCGCGCGGACCTGGGGAGGCAGAAGCAATCAGCCCCAGCATTTT,CASSARTWGGRSNQPQHF
.,.,TRBJ1-4,TRBV7-9,TGTGCCAGCAGCTTAGAGGGAGGAACTAATGAAAAACTGTTTTTT,CASSLEGGTNEKLFF
TRBD2,.,TRBJ2-7,TRBV6-6,TGTGCCAGCAGTCGCACTAGCGGTAGCTCCTACGAGCAGTACTTC,CASSRTSGSSYEQYF
.,once,TRBJ1-2,TRBV29-1,TGCAGCGTTGATCCTGGCGGGGGTCCTGGCTACACCTTC,CSVDPGGGPGYTF
.,.,TRBJ1-2,TRBV4-2,TGTGCCAGCAGCCCATCCGGACAGAACTATGGCTACACCTTC,CASSPSGQNYGYTF
TRBD1,.,TRBJ2-3,TRBV5-5,TGTGCCAGCAGCTCAACAGGGGCTTACACAGATACGCAGTATTTT,CASSSTGAYTDTQYF
.,.,TRBJ1-2,TRBV19,TGTGCCAGTAGGGCACCGAACTATGGCTACACCTTC,CASRAPNYGYTF
.,once,TRBJ1-1,TRBV5-6,TGTGCCAGCAGCTTGGGACAGAGCACTGAAGCTTTCTTT,CASSLGQSTEAFF
TRBD1,.,TRBJ1-6,TRBV6-6,TGTGCCAGCAGTACGGACAGGGGGTTAACACCCCTCCACTTT,CASSTDRGLTPLHF
.,once,TRBJ1-5,TRBV5-1,TGCGCCAGCAGCTTGGAGGCAGGTTGGAATCAGCCCCAGCATTTT,CASSLEAGWNQPQHF
.,few,TRBJ1-1,TRBV29-1,TGCAGCGCCCTATACAGGGCACGGAACACTGAAGCTTTCTTT,CSALYRARNTEAFF
TRBD1,.,TRBJ1-5,TRBV10-2,TGCGCCAGCAGCGGGACAGGGGCTTCGCAGCCCCAGCATTTT,CASSGTGASQPQHF
TRBD1,.,TRBJ1-3,TRBV18,TGTGCCAGCTCACCTACCGGGACAGGTAGCTCTGGAAACACCATATATTTT,CASSPTGTGSSGNTIYF
.,.,TRBJ2-2,TRBV7-6,TGTGCCAGCAGCTTAGCGTCAGGGCCCTACGGGGAGCTGTTTTTT,CASSLASGPYGELFF
.,.,TRBJ2-1,TRBV6-5,TGTGCCCTGAGAAAGGGGCTCAATGAGCAGTTCTTC,CALRKGLNEQFF
.,.,TRBJ1-1,TRBV5-1,TGCGCCAGCAGCCTGGGTGGAGGGATGAACACTGAAGCTTTCTTT,CASSLGGGMNTEAFF
TRBD2,.,TRBJ2-2,TRBV9,TGTGCCAGCAGCGTGGGGGTAGCGGGTACCACCGGGGAGCTGTTTTTT,CASSVGVAGTTGELFF
.,.,TRBJ1-6,TRBV25-1,TGTGCCAGCAGTGCCTGGGGGGAGAGCTCCTATAATTCACCCCTCCACTTT,CASSAWGESSYNSPLHF
.,.,TRBJ2-2,TRBV5-4,TGTGCCAGCACCCGGGGCAGGGGTCCGAACACCGGGGAGCTGTTTTTT,CASTRGRGPNTGELFF
TRBD2,.,TRBJ2-1,TRBV18,TGTGCCAGCTCAAACCTAGCGGGGGGCTCCTACAATGAGCAGTTCTTC,CASSNLAGGSYNEQFF
.,.,TRBJ1-2,TRBV10-3,TGTGCCATCAGTGAGTACAGGGAAAACTATGGCTACACCTTC,CAISEYRENYGYTF
.,once,TRBJ2-1,TRBV15,TGTGCCACCAGCCTCCCCCGTGGGCTGGATGAGCAGTTCTTC,CATSLPRGLDEQFF
.,.,TRBJ1-5,TRBV6-5,TGTGCCAGCAGAGGGGGGGTGGGTCAGCCCCAGCATTTT,CASRGGVGQPQHF
.,.,TRBJ1-1,TRBV6-5,TGTGCCAGCCTAAGAGGAGGGGACACTGAAGCTTTCTTT,CASLRGGDTEAFF
TRBD2,.,TRBJ2-1,TRBV7-2,TGTGCCAGCAGCTTAGGGCCTAGCGGGGGATATAATGAGCAGTTCTTC,CASSLGPSGGYNEQFF